These T cell receptor beta chains were read from a single sample in a study of shared clonotypes between healthy human individuals. Assay: immunoSEQ multiplex PCR; the TCRdb copy retains only in-frame clones and omits some. The sample consists of about 1.1 million clones, roughly 77% of them appearing once. Sequenced sample: memory CD4+ T cells from PBMCs. The receptors here all came from a man between 18 and 29 years old in good health. Some clones in this sample may be carry-over from other donors' samples. The CDR3 runs from the conserved cysteine through the conserved F or W. Each record gives: CDR3 protein, CDR3 DNA, CDR3 length, D gene, V gene, J gene, clone size. The D gene is left open where the match is weak. Some rows mark clone size as missing; the rest say once, few, many or name a class of expanded clone.

CDR3 protein: CASTQGRARIVEQYF
CDR3 DNA: TGCGCCAGCACCCAGGGAAGGGCCCGGATAGTGGAGCAGTACTTC
CDR3 length: 15
D gene: NA
V gene: TRBV23-1
J gene: TRBJ2-7
clone size: NA

CDR3 protein: CASSWTGGYEKLFF
CDR3 DNA: TGTGCCAGCAGTTGGACAGGGGGATATGAAAAACTGTTTTTT
CDR3 length: 14
D gene: TRBD1
V gene: TRBV6-6
J gene: TRBJ1-4
clone size: NA

CDR3 protein: CASSIRVGGWTEAFF
CDR3 DNA: TGTGCCAGTAGTATACGGGTGGGGGGTTGGACTGAAGCTTTCTTT
CDR3 length: 15
D gene: NA
V gene: TRBV19
J gene: TRBJ1-1
clone size: NA

CDR3 protein: CASGLGSGYSTDTQYF
CDR3 DNA: TGTGCTAGTGGTTTAGGGAGCGGGTATAGCACAGATACGCAGTATTTT
CDR3 length: 16
D gene: NA
V gene: TRBV12-5
J gene: TRBJ2-3
clone size: NA

CDR3 protein: CASSTEVWGYGYTF
CDR3 DNA: TGTGCCAGCAGCACAGAAGTCTGGGGGTATGGCTACACCTTC
CDR3 length: 14
D gene: NA
V gene: TRBV7-2
J gene: TRBJ1-2
clone size: NA

CDR3 protein: CASSAWDTIYF
CDR3 DNA: TGTGCCAGCAGCGCCTGGGACACCATATATTTT
CDR3 length: 11
D gene: NA
V gene: TRBV5-8
J gene: TRBJ1-3
clone size: once

CDR3 protein: CASSSTGGDNEQFF
CDR3 DNA: TGTGCCAGCAGCTCAACAGGTGGGGACAATGAGCAGTTCTTC
CDR3 length: 14
D gene: NA
V gene: TRBV7-3
J gene: TRBJ2-1
clone size: NA

CDR3 protein: CASSKFGMTPYEQYF
CDR3 DNA: TGTGCCAGCAGTAAGTTTGGGATGACCCCCTACGAGCAGTACTTC
CDR3 length: 15
D gene: NA
V gene: TRBV6-5
J gene: TRBJ2-7
clone size: NA

CDR3 protein: CSVDGGVNTEAFF
CDR3 DNA: TGCAGCGTTGATGGGGGCGTGAACACTGAAGCTTTCTTT
CDR3 length: 13
D gene: NA
V gene: TRBV29-1
J gene: TRBJ1-1
clone size: NA

CDR3 protein: CASSGLRPRRENMGQYF
CDR3 DNA: TGTGCCAGCAGTGGGTTGCGGCCGCGGCGGGAGAACATGGGGCAGTACTTC
CDR3 length: 17
D gene: TRBD2
V gene: TRBV11-2
J gene: TRBJ2-7
clone size: NA

CDR3 protein: CASSLEKGGRGTEAFF
CDR3 DNA: TGTGCCAGCAGCTTGGAGAAGGGGGGGCGCGGGACTGAAGCTTTCTTT
CDR3 length: 16
D gene: NA
V gene: TRBV5-6
J gene: TRBJ1-1
clone size: few

CDR3 protein: CASSQVGATGAFNQPQHF
CDR3 DNA: TGTGCCAGCAGCCAAGTAGGGGCTACAGGGGCCTTCAATCAGCCCCAGCATTTT
CDR3 length: 18
D gene: TRBD1
V gene: TRBV4-2
J gene: TRBJ1-5
clone size: NA

CDR3 protein: CASSLDRAHYGYTF
CDR3 DNA: TGCGCCAGCAGTCTGGACAGGGCCCACTATGGCTACACCTTC
CDR3 length: 14
D gene: TRBD1
V gene: TRBV4-1
J gene: TRBJ1-2
clone size: NA

CDR3 protein: CASSQGISGGVTEAFF
CDR3 DNA: TGTGCCAGCAGCCAAGGAATTTCAGGGGGGGTCACTGAAGCTTTCTTT
CDR3 length: 16
D gene: TRBD1
V gene: TRBV4-2
J gene: TRBJ1-1
clone size: NA

CDR3 protein: CASSSYGYTEAFF
CDR3 DNA: TGTGCCAGCAGCTCCTATGGGTACACTGAAGCTTTCTTT
CDR3 length: 13
D gene: NA
V gene: TRBV11-2
J gene: TRBJ1-1
clone size: NA

CDR3 protein: CASSIQGATSNQPQHF
CDR3 DNA: TGTGCCAGCTCAATACAGGGGGCGACGAGCAATCAGCCCCAGCATTTT
CDR3 length: 16
D gene: TRBD1
V gene: TRBV18
J gene: TRBJ1-5
clone size: NA

CDR3 protein: CASSWDSNQPQHF
CDR3 DNA: TGTGCCAGCAGCTGGGACAGCAATCAGCCCCAGCATTTT
CDR3 length: 13
D gene: NA
V gene: TRBV11-2
J gene: TRBJ1-5
clone size: NA

CDR3 protein: CASSPVLAGGQETQYF
CDR3 DNA: TGTGCCAGCTCACCAGTCCTAGCGGGAGGCCAAGAGACCCAGTACTTC
CDR3 length: 16
D gene: TRBD2
V gene: TRBV18
J gene: TRBJ2-5
clone size: NA

CDR3 protein: CASMPGTATYEQYF
CDR3 DNA: TGTGCCAGTATGCCCGGGACAGCTACCTACGAGCAGTACTTC
CDR3 length: 14
D gene: TRBD1
V gene: TRBV28
J gene: TRBJ2-7
clone size: NA

CDR3 protein: CASSLGSGNTIYF
CDR3 DNA: TGTGCCAGCAGCTTAGGATCTGGAAACACCATATATTTT
CDR3 length: 13
D gene: NA
V gene: TRBV7-9
J gene: TRBJ1-3
clone size: NA

CDR3 protein: CASSLRSNQPQHF
CDR3 DNA: TGCGCCAGCAGCTTGCGAAGCAATCAGCCCCAGCATTTT
CDR3 length: 13
D gene: NA
V gene: TRBV5-1
J gene: TRBJ1-5
clone size: once

CDR3 protein: CASSPGLAGYTGELFF
CDR3 DNA: TGCGCCAGCAGCCCTGGACTAGCGGGTTACACCGGGGAGCTGTTTTTT
CDR3 length: 16
D gene: TRBD2
V gene: TRBV5-1
J gene: TRBJ2-2
clone size: NA

CDR3 protein: CASSHPGRTGTEAFF
CDR3 DNA: TGCGCCAGCAGCCACCCGGGACGTACGGGCACTGAAGCTTTCTTT
CDR3 length: 15
D gene: NA
V gene: TRBV4-1
J gene: TRBJ1-1
clone size: NA

CDR3 protein: CASSWDMSYEQYF
CDR3 DNA: TGTGCCAGCAGCTGGGACATGTCCTACGAGCAGTACTTC
CDR3 length: 13
D gene: NA
V gene: TRBV7-3
J gene: TRBJ2-7
clone size: many

CDR3 protein: CASSLKASGYTF
CDR3 DNA: TGTGCCAGCAGCTTGAAGGCTTCTGGCTACACCTTC
CDR3 length: 12
D gene: NA
V gene: TRBV5-4
J gene: TRBJ1-2
clone size: NA

CDR3 protein: CASSQSTSGQETQYF
CDR3 DNA: TGTGCCAGCTCACAGTCGACTAGCGGCCAAGAGACCCAGTACTTC
CDR3 length: 15
D gene: TRBD2
V gene: TRBV18
J gene: TRBJ2-5
clone size: NA

CDR3 protein: CASSQAFLAGQLFF
CDR3 DNA: TGCGCCAGCAGCCAAGCCTTCCTAGCCGGTCAGCTGTTTTTT
CDR3 length: 14
D gene: NA
V gene: TRBV4-3
J gene: TRBJ2-2
clone size: NA

CDR3 protein: CASSLGVSGSAGPF
CDR3 DNA: TGCGCCAGCAGCTTGGGTGTTAGCGGGAGTGCGGGGCCTTTT
CDR3 length: 14
D gene: TRBD2
V gene: TRBV5-1
J gene: TRBJ2-3
clone size: NA

CDR3 protein: CASSLAWNTEAFF
CDR3 DNA: TGTGCCAGCAGCTTAGCCTGGAACACTGAAGCTTTCTTT
CDR3 length: 13
D gene: NA
V gene: TRBV7-8
J gene: TRBJ1-1
clone size: few

CDR3 protein: CASTSRRGSYEQYF
CDR3 DNA: TGTGCCAGCACCTCTAGGAGGGGGAGCTACGAGCAGTACTTC
CDR3 length: 14
D gene: NA
V gene: TRBV7-2
J gene: TRBJ2-7
clone size: once

CDR3 protein: CASSPHGGAWNTF
CDR3 DNA: TGTGCCAGCAGTCCGCACGGGGGGGCATGGAACACCTTC
CDR3 length: 13
D gene: NA
V gene: TRBV6-5
J gene: TRBJ1-2
clone size: NA

CDR3 protein: CASRRGAQPQHF
CDR3 DNA: TGTGCCAGCAGACGAGGGGCTCAGCCCCAGCATTTT
CDR3 length: 12
D gene: NA
V gene: TRBV2
J gene: TRBJ1-5
clone size: NA

CDR3 protein: CASSRPTKRYF
CDR3 DNA: TGTGCCAGCAGCCGACCCACAAAACGGTACTTC
CDR3 length: 11
D gene: NA
V gene: TRBV7-3
J gene: TRBJ2-7
clone size: NA

CDR3 protein: CASSWDGLAGGEYF
CDR3 DNA: TGCGCCAGCAGCTGGGACGGACTAGCGGGAGGAGAATATTTT
CDR3 length: 14
D gene: TRBD2
V gene: TRBV5-1
J gene: TRBJ2-3
clone size: NA

CDR3 protein: CASSPLAGALNEQFF
CDR3 DNA: TGTGCCAGCAGCCCACTAGCGGGTGCCCTCAATGAGCAGTTCTTC
CDR3 length: 15
D gene: TRBD2
V gene: TRBV5-4
J gene: TRBJ2-1
clone size: few

CDR3 protein: CASSLGRLAGSYEQYF
CDR3 DNA: TGCGCCAGCAGCTTGGGCCGACTAGCGGGAAGCTACGAGCAGTACTTC
CDR3 length: 16
D gene: TRBD2
V gene: TRBV5-1
J gene: TRBJ2-7
clone size: NA

CDR3 protein: CASRRDYTEAFF
CDR3 DNA: TGTGCCTCTCGAAGGGATTACACTGAAGCTTTCTTT
CDR3 length: 12
D gene: NA
V gene: TRBV2
J gene: TRBJ1-1
clone size: NA

CDR3 protein: CASSLGGFKGYGYTF
CDR3 DNA: TGCGCCAGCAGCTTGGGGGGCTTTAAGGGCTATGGCTACACCTTC
CDR3 length: 15
D gene: NA
V gene: TRBV5-1
J gene: TRBJ1-2
clone size: NA

CDR3 protein: CASSEEQGNEQFF
CDR3 DNA: TGTGCCAGCAGTGAAGAACAGGGCAATGAGCAGTTCTTC
CDR3 length: 13
D gene: NA
V gene: TRBV2
J gene: TRBJ2-1
clone size: NA

CDR3 protein: CAISADRGTEAFF
CDR3 DNA: TGTGCCATCAGTGCCGACAGGGGCACTGAAGCTTTCTTT
CDR3 length: 13
D gene: TRBD1
V gene: TRBV10-3
J gene: TRBJ1-1
clone size: NA

CDR3 protein: CASSQFPEKLFF
CDR3 DNA: TGTGCCAGCTCTCAATTCCCTGAAAAACTGTTTTTT
CDR3 length: 12
D gene: NA
V gene: TRBV28
J gene: TRBJ1-4
clone size: few

CDR3 protein: CATSRGRQGAQTGELFF
CDR3 DNA: TGTGCCACCAGCAGAGGTCGACAGGGGGCTCAAACCGGGGAGCTGTTTTTT
CDR3 length: 17
D gene: TRBD1
V gene: TRBV15
J gene: TRBJ2-2
clone size: NA

CDR3 protein: CSVSRVQAYGYTF
CDR3 DNA: TGCAGCGTTTCGAGGGTTCAGGCGTATGGCTACACCTTC
CDR3 length: 13
D gene: NA
V gene: TRBV29-1
J gene: TRBJ1-2
clone size: NA

CDR3 protein: CASSSGNTEAFF
CDR3 DNA: TGTGCCAGCAGTTCTGGGAACACTGAAGCTTTCTTT
CDR3 length: 12
D gene: NA
V gene: TRBV28
J gene: TRBJ1-1
clone size: few

CDR3 protein: CASSPRQGVYFNYGYTF
CDR3 DNA: TGTGCCAGCAGTCCAAGACAGGGGGTCTATTTTAACTATGGCTACACCTTC
CDR3 length: 17
D gene: TRBD1
V gene: TRBV28
J gene: TRBJ1-2
clone size: NA

CDR3 protein: CASSLAWRDTQYF
CDR3 DNA: TGTGCCAGCAGCTTGGCCTGGAGGGATACGCAGTATTTT
CDR3 length: 13
D gene: NA
V gene: TRBV5-5
J gene: TRBJ2-3
clone size: NA

CDR3 protein: CASSQDPRDEQYF
CDR3 DNA: TGCGCCAGCAGCCAAGATCCGAGGGACGAGCAGTACTTC
CDR3 length: 13
D gene: NA
V gene: TRBV4-1
J gene: TRBJ2-7
clone size: NA